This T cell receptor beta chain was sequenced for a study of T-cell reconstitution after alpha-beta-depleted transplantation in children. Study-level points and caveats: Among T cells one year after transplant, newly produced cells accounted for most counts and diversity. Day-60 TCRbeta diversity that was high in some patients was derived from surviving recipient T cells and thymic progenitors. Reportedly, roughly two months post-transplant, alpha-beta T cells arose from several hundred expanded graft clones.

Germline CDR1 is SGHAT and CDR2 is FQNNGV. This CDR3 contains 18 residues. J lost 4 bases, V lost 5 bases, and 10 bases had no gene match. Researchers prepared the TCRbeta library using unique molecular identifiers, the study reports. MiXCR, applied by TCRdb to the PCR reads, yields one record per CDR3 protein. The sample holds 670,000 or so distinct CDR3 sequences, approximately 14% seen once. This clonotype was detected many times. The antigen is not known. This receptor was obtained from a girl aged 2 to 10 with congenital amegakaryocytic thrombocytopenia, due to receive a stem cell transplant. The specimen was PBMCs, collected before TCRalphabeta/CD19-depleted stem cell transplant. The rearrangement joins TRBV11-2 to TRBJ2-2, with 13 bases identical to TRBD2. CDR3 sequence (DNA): TGTGCCAGCAGCGACAATCTACTAGCGGGAGGGGGCACCGGGGAGCTGTTTTTT. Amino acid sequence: CASSDNLLAGGGTGELFF.